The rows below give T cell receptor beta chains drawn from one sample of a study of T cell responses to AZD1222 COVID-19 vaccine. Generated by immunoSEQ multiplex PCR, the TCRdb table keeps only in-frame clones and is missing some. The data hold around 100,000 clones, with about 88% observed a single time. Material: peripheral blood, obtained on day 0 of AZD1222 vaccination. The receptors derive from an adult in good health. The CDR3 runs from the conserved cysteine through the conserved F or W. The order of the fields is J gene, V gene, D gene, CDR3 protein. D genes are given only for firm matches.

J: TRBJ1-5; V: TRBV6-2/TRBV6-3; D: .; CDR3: CASSYSGSWGQPQHF
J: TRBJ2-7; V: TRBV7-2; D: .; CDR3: CASSFGRTLYEQYF
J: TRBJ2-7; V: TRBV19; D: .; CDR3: CASSESPWREQYF
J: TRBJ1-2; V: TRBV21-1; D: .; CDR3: CASSKVWVNYGYTF
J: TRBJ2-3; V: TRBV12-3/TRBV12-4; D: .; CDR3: CASSLGSTDTQYF
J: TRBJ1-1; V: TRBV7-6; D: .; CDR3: CASSSTGREAFF
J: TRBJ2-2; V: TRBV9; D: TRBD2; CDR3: CASSGVAGEYGGELFF
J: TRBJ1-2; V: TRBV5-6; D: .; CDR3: CASSVGLDYGYTF
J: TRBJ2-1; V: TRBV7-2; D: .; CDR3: CASSSLEGNEQFF
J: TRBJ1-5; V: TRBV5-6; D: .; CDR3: CASTDGNQPQHF
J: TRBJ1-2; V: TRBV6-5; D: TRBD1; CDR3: CASSFGTGTYGYTF
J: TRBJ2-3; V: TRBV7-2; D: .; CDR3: CASKGGLSTDTQYF
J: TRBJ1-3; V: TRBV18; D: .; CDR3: CASSPPAGQRGNTIYF
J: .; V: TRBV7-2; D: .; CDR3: CASSQGGTKKLFF
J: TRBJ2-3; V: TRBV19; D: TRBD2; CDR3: CASSYDGTSGRARRDTQYF
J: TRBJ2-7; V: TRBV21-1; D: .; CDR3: CASSKGDRTNYEQYF
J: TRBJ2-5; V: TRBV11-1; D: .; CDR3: CASSLGGTTGSTQYF
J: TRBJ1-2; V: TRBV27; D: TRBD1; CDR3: CASSLSITGGVRYGYTF
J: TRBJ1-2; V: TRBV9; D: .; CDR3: CASSVAIGDYGYTF
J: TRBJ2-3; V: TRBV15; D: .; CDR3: CATSREHRTDTQYF
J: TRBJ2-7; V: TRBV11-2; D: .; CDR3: CASSLPVGPSYEQYF
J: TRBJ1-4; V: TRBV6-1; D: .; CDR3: CASSEAQGTGPSEKLFF
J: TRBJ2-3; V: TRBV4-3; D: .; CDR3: CASSQDTDTQYF
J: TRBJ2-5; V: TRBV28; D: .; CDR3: CASSLGRGIGQETQYF
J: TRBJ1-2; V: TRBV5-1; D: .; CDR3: CASSPTPQGGLTNYGYTF
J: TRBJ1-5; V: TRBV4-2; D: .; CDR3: CASSQEPGDSNQPQHF
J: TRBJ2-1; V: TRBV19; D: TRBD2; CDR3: CASSIEGTSAYNEQFF
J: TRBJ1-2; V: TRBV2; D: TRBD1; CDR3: CASLDPRTGDRYGYTF
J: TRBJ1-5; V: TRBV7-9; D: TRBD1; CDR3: CASSLGTADNQPQHF
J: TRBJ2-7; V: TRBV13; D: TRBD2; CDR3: CASSPARLAGGSVQYF
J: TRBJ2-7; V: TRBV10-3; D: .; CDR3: CAISDQQNPYEQYF
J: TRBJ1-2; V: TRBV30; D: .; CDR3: CAVGRAGKGYGYTF
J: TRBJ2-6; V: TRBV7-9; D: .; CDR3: CASSFFPVPGANVLTF
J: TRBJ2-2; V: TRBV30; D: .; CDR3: CAWGTTVGPTGELFF
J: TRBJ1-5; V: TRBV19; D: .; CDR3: CASSVGGQPQHF
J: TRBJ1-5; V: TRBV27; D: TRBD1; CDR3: CASSLAGGLGNQPQHF
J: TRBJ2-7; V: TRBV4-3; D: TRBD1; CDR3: CASSQDTVPGQGAYEQYF
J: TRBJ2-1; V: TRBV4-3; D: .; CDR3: CASSQDGDPYNEQFF
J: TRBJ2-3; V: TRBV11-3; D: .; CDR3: CASSLSGSTDTQYF
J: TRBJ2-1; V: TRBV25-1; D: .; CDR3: CASSTSRGQFF
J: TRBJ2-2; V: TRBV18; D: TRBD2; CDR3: CASSLREAPEGELFF
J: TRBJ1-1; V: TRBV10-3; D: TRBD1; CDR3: CAISEHTGTGDTEAFF
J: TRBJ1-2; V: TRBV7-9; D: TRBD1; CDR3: CASSLGDRERYGYTF
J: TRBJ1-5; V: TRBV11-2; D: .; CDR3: CASSLGVGQPQHF
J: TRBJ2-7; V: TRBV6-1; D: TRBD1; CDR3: CASSERDRAYEQYF
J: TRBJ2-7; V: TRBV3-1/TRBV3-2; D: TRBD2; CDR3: CASSYETLAGVTYEQYF
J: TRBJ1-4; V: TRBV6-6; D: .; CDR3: CASSYTRGGANEKLFF
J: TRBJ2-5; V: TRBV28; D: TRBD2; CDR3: CASSPPSELAGKETQYF
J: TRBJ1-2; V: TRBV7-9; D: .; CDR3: CASSLVTGASGYTF
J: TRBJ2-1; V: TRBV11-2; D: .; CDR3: CASSPWTQRGNEQFF
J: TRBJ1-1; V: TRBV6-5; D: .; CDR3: CASSYWADRLDTEAFF
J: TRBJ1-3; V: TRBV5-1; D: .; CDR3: CASSLEGSGNTIYF
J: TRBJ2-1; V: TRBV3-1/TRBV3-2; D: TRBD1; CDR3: CASSQGTGGNEQFF
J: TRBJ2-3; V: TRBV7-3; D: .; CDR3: CASSRPAGASSTDTQYF
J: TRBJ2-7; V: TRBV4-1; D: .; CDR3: CASSPDNSYEQYF
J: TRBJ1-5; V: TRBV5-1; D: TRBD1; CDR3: CASSLAGQGNQPQHF
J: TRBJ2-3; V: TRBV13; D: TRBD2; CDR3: CASSFYSGRGTDTQYF
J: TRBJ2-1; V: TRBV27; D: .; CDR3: CASSRFVDNEQFF
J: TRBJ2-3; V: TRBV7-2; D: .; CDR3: CASSQRRTVFHTQYF
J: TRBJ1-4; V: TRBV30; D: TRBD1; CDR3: CAWSVQLMWDSNEKLFF